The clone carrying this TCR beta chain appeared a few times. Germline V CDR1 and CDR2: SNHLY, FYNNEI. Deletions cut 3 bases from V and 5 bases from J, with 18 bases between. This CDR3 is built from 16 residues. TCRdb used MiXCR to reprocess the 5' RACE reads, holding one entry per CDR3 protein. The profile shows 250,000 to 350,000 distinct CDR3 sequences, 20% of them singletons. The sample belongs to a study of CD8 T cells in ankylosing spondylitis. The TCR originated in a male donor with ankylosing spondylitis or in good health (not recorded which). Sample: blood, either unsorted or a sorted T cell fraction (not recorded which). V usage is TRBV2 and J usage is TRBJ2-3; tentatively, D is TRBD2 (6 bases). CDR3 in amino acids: CASSDTGLPLEDTQYF. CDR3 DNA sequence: TGTGCCAGCAGTGACACCGGACTACCTCTAGAAGATACGCAGTATTTT. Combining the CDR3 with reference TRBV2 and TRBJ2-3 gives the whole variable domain EPEVTQTPSHQVTQMGQEVILRCVPISNHLYFYWYRQILGQKVEFLVSFYNNEISEKSEIFDDQFSVERPDGSNFTLKIRSTKLEDSAMYFCASSDTGLPLEDTQYFGPGTRLTVL.